The T cell receptor beta chain under discussion was sequenced for a study of blood T cell repertoires in COVID-19. Across the whole study: Samples taken during acute and convalescent COVID-19 were collected in the United States, Italy and Spain. In each case, the material was cDNA or gDNA derived from T cells, B-cell-depleted T cells, or PBMCs.

This CDR3 contains 16 residues. CDR1 is SGHDT and CDR2 is YYEEEE in the germline V gene. Unmatched junction bases numbered 3, after V lost 3 bases and J lost 2 bases. In the source study's methods: Estimation of nucleated cell counts was performed using reference gene primer amplification. Sequenced by immunoSEQ multiplex PCR; TCRdb stores in-frame clones only, minus some. Clonal size and the V and J genes are those of that table, whereas D and trimming came from the DNA. Here the sample spans 200,000 to 250,000 clones, almost 90% being singletons. The chain uses TRBV5-6 and TRBJ1-6, with 9 bases that match TRBD1. Material: PBMCs or T cells enriched from blood (not recorded which). This sequence originates from a man aged 25 to 40 who had been exposed to COVID-19. The CDR3 is CASSSRQGAYNSPLHF. The CDR3, as DNA: TGTGCCAGCAGCTCCCGACAGGGGGCCTATAATTCACCCCTCCACTTT.